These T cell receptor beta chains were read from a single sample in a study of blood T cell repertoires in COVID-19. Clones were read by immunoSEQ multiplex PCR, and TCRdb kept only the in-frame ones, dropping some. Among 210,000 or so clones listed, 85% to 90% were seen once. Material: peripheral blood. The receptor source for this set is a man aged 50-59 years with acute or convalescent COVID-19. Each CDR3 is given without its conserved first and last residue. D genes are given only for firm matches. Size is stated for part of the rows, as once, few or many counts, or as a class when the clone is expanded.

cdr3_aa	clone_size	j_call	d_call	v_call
ASKGESYGYT	once	TRBJ1-2	-	TRBV6-5
ASKVTGVGDEQF	-	TRBJ2-1	TRBD1	TRBV2
ASSPSGGGQETQY	-	TRBJ2-5	TRBD2	TRBV9
ASSRTGDEQF	-	TRBJ2-1	TRBD1	TRBV7-2
ASSPPSLANYGYT	-	TRBJ1-2	-	TRBV18
ASSKQGGTDTQY	-	TRBJ2-3	-	TRBV6-5
ATTQGGDTGELF	-	TRBJ2-2	-	TRBV24-1
ASSFGGILY	-	TRBJ1-3	-	TRBV27
ASSTITAGGTQY	-	TRBJ2-3	TRBD2	TRBV7-2
ATSEPGTSQPQH	-	TRBJ1-5	-	TRBV24-1
AISEQGPDSPLH	-	TRBJ1-6	-	TRBV10-3
ASSIAGGDSPLH	once	TRBJ1-6	-	TRBV19
ASSLVKGGYNEQF	-	TRBJ2-1	-	TRBV7-2
ASSSGLAGGQAETQY	-	TRBJ2-5	TRBD2	TRBV5-1
ASSAGGYYGYT	-	TRBJ1-2	-	TRBV6-4
ASRQKLQANTEAF	-	TRBJ1-1	-	TRBV4-2
ASSPLLEGGYGYT	-	TRBJ1-2	-	TRBV4-2
ASSQGAGQTYEQY	-	TRBJ2-7	-	TRBV4-2
ASSYRQANSPLH	-	TRBJ1-6	-	TRBV6-5
ASSEDLGARGYT	-	TRBJ1-2	-	TRBV6-1
ASRDRATNYGYT	-	TRBJ1-2	TRBD1	TRBV2
ASSIQRDTEAF	-	TRBJ1-1	-	TRBV19
ATSDTKTGGYT	-	TRBJ1-2	TRBD1	TRBV24-1
ASSSILAEAETQY	-	TRBJ2-5	TRBD2	TRBV11-1
ASRRPGTEYNSPLH	-	TRBJ1-6	TRBD1	TRBV27
ASSQESGGRGDTQY	-	TRBJ2-3	TRBD2	TRBV3-1/TRBV3-2
GSPGDNEKLF	once	TRBJ1-4	-	TRBV30
ASSETTASTDTQY	-	TRBJ2-3	-	TRBV5-1
ASREGQGSLYYNSPLH	-	TRBJ1-6	TRBD1	TRBV2
AIGTDDRGPSTDTQY	-	TRBJ2-3	TRBD1	TRBV10-3
ASSQGQGAIQPQH	-	TRBJ1-5	TRBD1	TRBV4-2
ASSPIKGGHGYT	-	TRBJ1-2	TRBD1	TRBV5-6
ASSLSWGSSYNSPLH	-	TRBJ1-6	-	TRBV27
ASSFFQGGEGYT	-	TRBJ1-2	-	TRBV5-1
SGGQSYEQY	-	TRBJ2-7	TRBD1	TRBV29-1
ATSLEANTGELF	-	TRBJ2-2	-	TRBV2
AGTGERGYGYT	-	TRBJ1-2	-	TRBV28